What follows describes a single T cell receptor (beta chain). Per the original methods: Researchers report that nucleated cell counts were estimated from reference gene primer amplification. Sequencing used immunoSEQ multiplex PCR; TCRdb keeps in-frame clones, though not all of them. V, J and clone size derive from that table, while D and trimming were established from the DNA sequence. The sample includes about 200,000 clones, 70% to 90% of them seen just once. Trimming pared 3 bases from V and 4 bases from J, leaving 6 bases between. In germline, CDR1 is MNHEY, CDR2 SVGEGT. CDR3 size: 12 residues. These data originate in a study of blood T cell repertoires in COVID-19. About the research overall: Sites in the United States, Italy and Spain provided acute and convalescent COVID-19 samples. The cDNA or gDNA used as material had been derived from T cells, B-cell-depleted T cells, or PBMCs.

One Seattle source followed patients from active infection through their disease course. The chain joins TRBV6-2 or TRBV6-3 to TRBJ1-2, with unresolved D. The TCR comes from a man in his fifties with COVID-19, enrolled during active disease. The sample taken for sequencing was peripheral blood. The CDR3: CASSYLLYGYTF. CDR3 DNA sequence: TGTGCCAGCAGTTATCTCCTCTATGGCTACACCTTC.